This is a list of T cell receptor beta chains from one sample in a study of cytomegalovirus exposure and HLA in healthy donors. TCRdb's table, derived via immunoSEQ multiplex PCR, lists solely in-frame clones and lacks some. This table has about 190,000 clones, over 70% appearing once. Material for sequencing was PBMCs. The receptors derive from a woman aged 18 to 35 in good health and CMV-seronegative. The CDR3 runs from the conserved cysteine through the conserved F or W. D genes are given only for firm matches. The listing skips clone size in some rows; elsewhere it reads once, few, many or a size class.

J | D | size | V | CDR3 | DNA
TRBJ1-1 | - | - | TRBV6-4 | CPLGVNTEAFF | TGTCCTCTCGGGGTGAACACTGAAGCTTTCTTT
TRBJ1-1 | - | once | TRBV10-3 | CAIGRPEAFF | TGTGCCATCGGGAGGCCTGAAGCTTTCTTT
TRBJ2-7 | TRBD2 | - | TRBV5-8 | CASSPNPAAGGSYEQYF | TGTGCCAGCAGCCCCAACCCCGCAGCGGGGGGTTCCTACGAGCAGTACTTC
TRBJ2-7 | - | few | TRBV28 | CASSTGRNYEQYF | TGTGCCAGCAGTACAGGACGTAACTACGAGCAGTACTTC
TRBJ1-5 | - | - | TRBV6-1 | CASSVQGTQPQHF | TGTGCCAGCAGTGTTCAGGGAACTCAGCCCCAGCATTTT
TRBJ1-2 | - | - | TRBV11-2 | CASSMDISYGYTF | TGTGCCAGCAGCATGGACATCAGCTATGGCTACACCTTC
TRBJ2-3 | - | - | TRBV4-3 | CASSQGARTDTQYF | TGCGCCAGCAGCCAAGGAGCGCGCACAGATACGCAGTATTTT
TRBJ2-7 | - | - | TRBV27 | CASSDTVRGYEQYF | TGTGCCAGCAGTGACACCGTCAGGGGCTACGAGCAGTACTTC
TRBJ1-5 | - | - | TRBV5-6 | CASSLRGNSNQPQHF | TGTGCCAGCAGCTTGAGAGGTAATAGCAATCAGCCCCAGCATTTT
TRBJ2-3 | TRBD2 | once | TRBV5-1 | CASSLLAGGLADTQYF | TGCGCCAGCAGCTTGTTGGCGGGGGGGCTTGCAGATACGCAGTATTTT
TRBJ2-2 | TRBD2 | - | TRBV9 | CASSVGTSGNLGELFF | TGTGCCAGCAGCGTGGGGACTAGCGGGAATCTAGGGGAGCTGTTTTTT
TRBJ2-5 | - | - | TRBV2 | CASSEAIDQETQYF | TGTGCCAGCAGTGAAGCGATAGACCAAGAGACCCAGTACTTC
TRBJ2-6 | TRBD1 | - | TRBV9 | CASSPQPGTGGSGANVLTF | TGTGCCAGCAGCCCCCAACCCGGGACAGGGGGCTCTGGGGCCAACGTCCTGACTTTC